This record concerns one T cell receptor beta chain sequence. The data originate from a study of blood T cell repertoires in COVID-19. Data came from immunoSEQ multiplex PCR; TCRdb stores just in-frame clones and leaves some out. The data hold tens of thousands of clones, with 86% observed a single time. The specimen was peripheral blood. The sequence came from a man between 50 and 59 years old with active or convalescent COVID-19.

CDR3 amino acids: CSVVPLPLAEGTDTQYF. The CDR3 DNA sequence: TGCAGCGTTGTCCCCCTCCCACTAGCGGAGGGCACAGATACGCAGTATTTT. V and J are TRBV29-1 and TRBJ2-3; 8 bases fit TRBD2. The junction had 13 bases not matched to a gene; V was cut back by 4 bases and J by 1 base. This CDR3 is built from 17 residues. Looked up from germline, CDR1 is SQVTM and CDR2 is ANQGSEA.